This T cell receptor beta chain was documented in a study of cytomegalovirus exposure and HLA in healthy donors. Study-level points and caveats: In vitro data verified a few CMV-associated chains as specific for CMV antigens. HLA alleles showed associations with about 17,000 TCR beta sequences in a later analysis, at a 0.05 false discovery rate. It was reported that TCR beta sequences correctly inferred the HLA-A and HLA-B alleles for most subjects.

While unrecorded immune exposures were likely, the donors were nominally healthy when sampled. Trimming took 5 bases from V and 2 from J, leaving 13 bases between them. Germline-derived CDR1 and CDR2 are MDHEN and SYDVKM. The CDR3 contains 14 residues. The PCR contained 60 Vbeta and 13 Jbeta primers. Here immunoSEQ multiplex PCR was the method, and the copy in TCRdb shows in-frame clones only, minus some. The sample has approximately 150,000 clones, 80% to 90% seen once. In regard to this clone: The antigen is unknown.

This chain joins TRBV28 and TRBJ2-7; TRBD2 is a possible D gene (5 bases). Sequencing used PBMCs. This sequence was found in a woman aged 40 to 55 in good health and CMV-seropositive. Written as DNA, the CDR3 is TGTGCCAGCAGTCCGGGAAGGTTACCCTACGAGCAGTACTTC. Amino acids: CASSPGRLPYEQYF.